Sequencing of this T cell receptor beta chain was carried out in a study of blood T cell repertoires in COVID-19. Study-level background: The samples span acute and convalescent COVID-19 from the United States, Italy and Spain. The analysed material was cDNA or gDNA that came from T cells, B-cell-depleted T cells, or PBMCs.

The authors' processing: Cell counts per sample came from amplifying reference gene primers. Libraries were prepared by immunoSEQ multiplex PCR; TCRdb keeps only in-frame clonotypes and omits some of them. The V and J calls and clone size were taken over from that table, and D and trimming were inferred from the DNA. The repertoire holds about 43,000 clones, with about 85% as singletons. V gave up 0 bases and J gave up 0 bases, with 12 bases separating them. The CDR3 contains 17 residues. Germline loops: CDR1 SGHAT, CDR2 FQNNGV. The chain employs TRBV11-2 and TRBJ1-3; D is unclear. The origin of this receptor is a woman older than 75 with active COVID-19. Sequenced sample: peripheral blood. CDR3 amino acids: CASSLDRSGRSGNTIYF. The CDR3 DNA reads TGTGCCAGCAGCTTAGATCGGTCGGGTCGCTCTGGAAACACCATATATTTT.